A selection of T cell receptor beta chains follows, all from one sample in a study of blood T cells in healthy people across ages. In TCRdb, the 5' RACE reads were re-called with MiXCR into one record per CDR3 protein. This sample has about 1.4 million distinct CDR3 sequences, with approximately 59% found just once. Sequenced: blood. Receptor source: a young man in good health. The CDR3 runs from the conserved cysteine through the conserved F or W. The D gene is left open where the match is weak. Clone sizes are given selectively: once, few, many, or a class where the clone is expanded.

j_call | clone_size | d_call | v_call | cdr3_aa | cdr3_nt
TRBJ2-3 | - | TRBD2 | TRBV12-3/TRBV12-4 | CATTLAGQADTQYF | TGTGCCACCACACTAGCGGGACAGGCAGATACGCAGTATTTT
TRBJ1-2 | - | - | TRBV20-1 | CSARQVMDGYTF | TGCAGTGCTAGACAGGTGATGGATGGCTACACCTTC
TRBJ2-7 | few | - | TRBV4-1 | CASSQELERLYEQYF | TGCGCCAGCAGCCAAGAGCTGGAACGCCTCTACGAGCAGTACTTC
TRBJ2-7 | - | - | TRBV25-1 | CASSEDQTYEQYF | TGTGCCAGCAGTGAAGACCAGACCTACGAGCAGTACTTC
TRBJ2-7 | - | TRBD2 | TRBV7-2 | CASSFFGTNEQYF | TGTGCCAGCAGCTTCTTCGGGACTAACGAGCAGTACTTC
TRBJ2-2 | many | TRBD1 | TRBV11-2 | CASSLGGLNTGELFF | TGTGCCAGCAGCCTAGGGGGCTTGAACACCGGGGAGCTGTTTTTT
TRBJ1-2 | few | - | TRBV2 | CASRVDGYTF | TGTGCCAGCAGGGTGGATGGCTACACCTTC
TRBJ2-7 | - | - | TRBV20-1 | CSAQKGLSYEQYF | TGCAGTGCTCAAAAGGGGCTCTCCTACGAGCAGTACTTC
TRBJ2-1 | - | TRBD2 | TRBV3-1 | CASSQDPGTSGESSYNEQFF | TGTGCCAGCAGCCAAGACCCGGGGACTAGCGGGGAGAGCTCCTACAATGAGCAGTTCTTC
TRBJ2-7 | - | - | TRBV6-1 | CACRRADSSYEQYF | TGTGCCTGCCGAAGAGCGGACAGCTCCTACGAGCAGTACTTC
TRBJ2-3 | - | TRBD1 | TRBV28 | CASRTGYRDTQYF | TGTGCCAGCAGGACAGGGTATAGAGATACGCAGTATTTT
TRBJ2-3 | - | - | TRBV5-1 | CASSLVPQVSTDTQYF | TGCGCCAGCAGCTTGGTACCGCAGGTTAGCACAGATACGCAGTATTTT
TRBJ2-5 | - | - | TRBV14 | CASSQEFLSALASNEETQYF | TGTGCCAGCAGCCAAGAATTCTTGAGTGCCCTAGCGTCGAACGAGGAGACCCAGTACTTC
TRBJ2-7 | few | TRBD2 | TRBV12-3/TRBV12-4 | CASSLSAGGTYEQYF | TGTGCCAGCAGTTTGTCAGCGGGGGGCACCTACGAGCAGTACTTC
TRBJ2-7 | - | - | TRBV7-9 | CASSLAPTNYEQYF | TGTGCCAGCAGCTTGGCCCCCACCAACTACGAGCAGTACTTC
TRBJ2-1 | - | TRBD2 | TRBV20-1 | CSARRGTSGSNEQFF | TGCAGTGCTAGGAGAGGGACTAGCGGGAGCAATGAGCAGTTCTTC
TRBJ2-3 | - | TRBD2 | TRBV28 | CASSLRRGFTDTQYF | TGTGCCAGCAGTTTAAGGCGGGGGTTCACAGATACGCAGTATTTT
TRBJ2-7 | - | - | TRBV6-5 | CASSSTGSYERYF | TGTGCCAGCAGTTCAACAGGGTCCTACGAGCGGTACTTC
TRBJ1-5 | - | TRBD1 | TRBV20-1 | CSASNRGANQPQHF | TGCAGTGCTTCTAACAGGGGAGCCAATCAGCCCCAGCATTTT
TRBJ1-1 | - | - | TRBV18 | CASSPAPNTEAFF | TGTGCCAGCTCACCGGCTCCAAACACTGAAGCTTTCTTT
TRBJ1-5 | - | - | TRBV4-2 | CASSQTVTGQPQHF | TGTGCCAGCAGCCAGACAGTCACGGGGCAGCCCCAGCATTTT
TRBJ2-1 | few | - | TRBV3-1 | CASSQERRGNEQFF | TGTGCCAGCAGCCAAGAGAGAAGAGGCAATGAGCAGTTCTTC
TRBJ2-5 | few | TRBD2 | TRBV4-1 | CASSSTSGSMETQYF | TGCGCCAGCAGCTCAACTAGCGGGAGCATGGAGACCCAGTACTTC
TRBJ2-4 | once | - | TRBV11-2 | CASSSLRDTGWKQYF | TGTGCCAGCAGCTCTCTGCGGGACACGGGGTGGAAGCAGTACTTC
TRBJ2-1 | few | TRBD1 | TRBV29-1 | CSVVGQGGRQFF | TGCAGCGTTGTGGGACAGGGGGGTCGGCAGTTCTTC
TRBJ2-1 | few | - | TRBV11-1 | CASSLEAGRINEQFF | TGTGCCAGCAGCTTAGAGGCAGGGAGGATCAATGAGCAGTTCTTC
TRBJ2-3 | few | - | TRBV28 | CASSLEGFPDTQYF | TGTGCCAGCAGTTTAGAGGGGTTCCCAGATACGCAGTATTTT
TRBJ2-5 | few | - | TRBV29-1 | CSVTWRGHSQETQYF | TGCAGCGTCACCTGGAGGGGGCACTCCCAAGAGACCCAGTACTTC
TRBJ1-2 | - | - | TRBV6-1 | CASTRTINYGYTF | TGTGCCAGCACTAGGACAATAAACTATGGCTACACCTTC
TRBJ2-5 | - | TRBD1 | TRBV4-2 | CASSNVGDREETQYF | TGTGCCAGCAGTAACGTAGGGGACAGGGAAGAGACCCAGTACTTC
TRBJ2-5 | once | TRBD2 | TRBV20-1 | CSARDYSLAGGETQYF | TGCAGTGCTAGAGATTACTCCCTAGCGGGAGGGGAGACCCAGTACTTC
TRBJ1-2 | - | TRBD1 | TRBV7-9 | CASSTLRWDRANYGYTF | TGTGCCAGCAGCACCCTACGTTGGGACAGGGCTAACTATGGCTACACCTTC
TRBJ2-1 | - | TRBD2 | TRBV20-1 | CSARYTGTSNNEQFF | TGCAGTGCTAGGTACACCGGGACTAGTAACAATGAGCAGTTCTTC
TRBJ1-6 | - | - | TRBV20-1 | CSARKPGISYNSPLHF | TGCAGTGCTAGAAAACCAGGGATTTCCTATAATTCACCCCTCCACTTT
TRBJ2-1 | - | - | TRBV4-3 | CASSLEDRPYNEQFF | TGCGCCAGCAGCCTAGAAGACAGACCCTACAATGAGCAGTTCTTC
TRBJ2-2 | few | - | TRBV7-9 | CASSPGAANTGELFF | TGTGCCAGCAGCCCCGGGGCCGCGAACACCGGGGAGCTGTTTTTT